This T cell receptor beta chain was obtained from a study of blood T cell repertoires in COVID-19. Study information: From T cells, B-cell-depleted T cells, or PBMCs came the material, which was cDNA or gDNA.

All recovered Cohort 3 donors got two negative PCRs, got clearance, or saw symptom resolution. V was trimmed by 2 bases and J by 3 bases, leaving 10 bases between them. CDR1 is MNHEY, CDR2 SMNVEV, per germline (reference sequence). The CDR3 sequence is 15 residues long. Per the study methods: Estimation of nucleated cell counts was performed using reference gene primer amplification. Method: immunoSEQ multiplex PCR; TCRdb's copy keeps in-frame clones and lacks some. The D gene and trimming were derived from the DNA, and the V and J assignments and clone size from that table. The repertoire has about 130,000 clones, 80% to 90% of them found once; the top ten carry about 2.5%.

The clonotype was recovered from a woman aged 45-59 years who had recovered from COVID-19. The sequenced material came from PBMCs or T cells enriched from blood (not recorded which). The chain is built from TRBV27 and TRBJ2-2; D might be TRBD2 (5 bases). CDR3 nucleotide sequence: TGTGCCAGCAGTTTAAGAGGGTCGGACACCGGGGAGCTGTTTTTT. It codes for CASSLRGSDTGELFF.